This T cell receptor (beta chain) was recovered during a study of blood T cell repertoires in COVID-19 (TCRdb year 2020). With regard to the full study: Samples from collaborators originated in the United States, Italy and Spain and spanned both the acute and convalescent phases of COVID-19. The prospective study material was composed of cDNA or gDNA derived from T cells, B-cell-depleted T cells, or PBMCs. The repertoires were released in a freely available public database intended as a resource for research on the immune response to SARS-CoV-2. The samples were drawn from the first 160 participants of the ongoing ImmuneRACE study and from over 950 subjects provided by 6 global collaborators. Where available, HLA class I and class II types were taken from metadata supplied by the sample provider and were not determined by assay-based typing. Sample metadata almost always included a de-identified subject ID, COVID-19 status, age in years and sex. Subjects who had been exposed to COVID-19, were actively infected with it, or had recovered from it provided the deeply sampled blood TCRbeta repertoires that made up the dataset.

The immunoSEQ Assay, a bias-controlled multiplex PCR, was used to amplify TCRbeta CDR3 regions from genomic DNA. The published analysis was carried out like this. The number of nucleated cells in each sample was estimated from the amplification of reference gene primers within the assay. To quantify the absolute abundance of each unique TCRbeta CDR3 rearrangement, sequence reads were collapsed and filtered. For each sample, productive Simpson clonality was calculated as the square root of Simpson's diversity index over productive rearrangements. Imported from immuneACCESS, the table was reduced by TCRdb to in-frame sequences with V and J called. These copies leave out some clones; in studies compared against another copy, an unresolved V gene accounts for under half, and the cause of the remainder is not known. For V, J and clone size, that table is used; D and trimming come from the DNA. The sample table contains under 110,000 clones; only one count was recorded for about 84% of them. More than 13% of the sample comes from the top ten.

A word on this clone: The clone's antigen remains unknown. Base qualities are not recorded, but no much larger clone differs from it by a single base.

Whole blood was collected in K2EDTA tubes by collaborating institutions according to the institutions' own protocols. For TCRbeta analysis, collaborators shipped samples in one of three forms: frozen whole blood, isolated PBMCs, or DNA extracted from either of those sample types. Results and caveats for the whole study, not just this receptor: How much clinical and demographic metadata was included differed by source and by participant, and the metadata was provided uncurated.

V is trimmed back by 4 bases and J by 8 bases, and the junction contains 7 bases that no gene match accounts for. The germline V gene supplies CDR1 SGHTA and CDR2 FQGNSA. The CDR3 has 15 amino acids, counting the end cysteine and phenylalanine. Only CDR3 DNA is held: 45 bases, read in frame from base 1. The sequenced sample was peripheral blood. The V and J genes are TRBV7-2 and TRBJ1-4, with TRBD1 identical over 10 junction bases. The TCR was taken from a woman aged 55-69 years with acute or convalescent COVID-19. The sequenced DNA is TGTGCCAGCAGCTGGGGACAGGGGCGGGGGGAAAAACTGTTTTTT. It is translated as CASSWGQGRGEKLFF.